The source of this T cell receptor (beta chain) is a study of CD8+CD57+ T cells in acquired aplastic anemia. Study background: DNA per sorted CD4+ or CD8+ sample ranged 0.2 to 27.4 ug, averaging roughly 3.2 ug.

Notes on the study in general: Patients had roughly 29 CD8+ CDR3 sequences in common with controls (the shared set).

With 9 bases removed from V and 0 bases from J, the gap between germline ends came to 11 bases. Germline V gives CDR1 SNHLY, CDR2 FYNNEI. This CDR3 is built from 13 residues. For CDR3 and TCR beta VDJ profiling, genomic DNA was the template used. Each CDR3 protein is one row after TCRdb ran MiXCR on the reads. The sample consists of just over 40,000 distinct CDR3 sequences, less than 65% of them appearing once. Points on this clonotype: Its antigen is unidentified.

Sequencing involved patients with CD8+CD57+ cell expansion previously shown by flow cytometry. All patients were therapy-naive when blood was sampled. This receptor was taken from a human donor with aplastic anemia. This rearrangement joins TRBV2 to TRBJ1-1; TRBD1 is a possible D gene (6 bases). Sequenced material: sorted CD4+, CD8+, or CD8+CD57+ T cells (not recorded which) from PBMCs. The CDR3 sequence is CASFRGLNTEAFF. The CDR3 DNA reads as TGTGCCAGTTTCAGGGGACTGAACACTGAAGCTTTCTTT.